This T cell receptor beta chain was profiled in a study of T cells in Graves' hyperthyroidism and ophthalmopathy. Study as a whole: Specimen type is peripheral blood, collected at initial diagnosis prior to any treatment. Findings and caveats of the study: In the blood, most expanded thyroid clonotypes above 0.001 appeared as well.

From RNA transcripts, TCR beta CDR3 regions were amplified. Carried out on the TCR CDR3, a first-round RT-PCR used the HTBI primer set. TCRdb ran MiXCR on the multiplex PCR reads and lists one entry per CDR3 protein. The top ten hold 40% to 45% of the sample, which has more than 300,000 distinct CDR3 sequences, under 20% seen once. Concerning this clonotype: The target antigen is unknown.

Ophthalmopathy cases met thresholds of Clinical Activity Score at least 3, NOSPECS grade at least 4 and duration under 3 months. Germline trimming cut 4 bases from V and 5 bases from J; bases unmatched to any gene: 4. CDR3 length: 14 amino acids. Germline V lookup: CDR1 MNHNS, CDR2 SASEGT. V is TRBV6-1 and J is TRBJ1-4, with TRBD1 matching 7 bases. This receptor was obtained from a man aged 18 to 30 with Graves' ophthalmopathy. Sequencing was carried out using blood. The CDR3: CASSGGQPNEKLFF. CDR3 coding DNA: TGTGCCAGCAGTGGGGGACAGCCGAATGAAAAACTGTTTTTT.